The clone carrying this T cell receptor (beta chain) was seen many times. Mismatch with germline at one junction end may stem from a read error. This sample was taken from a study of human T cells and chemical hapten exposure. Study-wide background: Patients' scalps got diphenylcyclopropenone weekly throughout the roughly 25-week study.

The length of the CDR3 is 12 residues. Germline values: CDR1 LGHDT, CDR2 YNNKEL (reference sequence). Indicated time point: pre-sensitization, week 0. The treatment is: therapeutic diphenylcyclopropenone sensitization with weekly scalp DPC. Alopecia patients between 18 and 70 years old and suitable for DPC were used as donors. In TCRdb, the RACE reads were re-called with MiXCR into one record per CDR3 protein. The repertoire holds about 61,000 distinct CDR3 sequences, with around 6.6% as singletons. This sample comprised whole blood, obtained in connection with sensitization to the hapten diphenylcyclopropenone (DPC). V and J are TRBV3-1 and TRBJ2-3; perhaps TRBD1 as D (6 bases). This clonotype originated in a woman aged 25 to 45 with alopecia areata. Some clones in this sample may be carry-over from other donors' samples. The CDR3 region has the DNA TGTGCCAGCAGCCTAACAGGGCCGGAACGATTTTTT. Residues: CASSLTGPERFF.